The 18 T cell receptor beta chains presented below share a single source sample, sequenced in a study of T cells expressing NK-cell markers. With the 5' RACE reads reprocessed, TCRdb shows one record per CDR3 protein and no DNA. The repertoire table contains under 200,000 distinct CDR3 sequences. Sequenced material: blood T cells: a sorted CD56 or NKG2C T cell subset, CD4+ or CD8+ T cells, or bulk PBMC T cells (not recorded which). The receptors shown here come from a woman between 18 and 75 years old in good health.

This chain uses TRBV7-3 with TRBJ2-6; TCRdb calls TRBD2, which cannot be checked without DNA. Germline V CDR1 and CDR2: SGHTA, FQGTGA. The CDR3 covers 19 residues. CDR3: CASSLLLLAGGSGANVLTF. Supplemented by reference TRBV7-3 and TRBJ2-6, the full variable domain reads GAGVSQTPSNKVTEKGKYVELRCDPISGHTALYWYRQSLGQGPEFLIYFQGTGAADDSGLPNDRFFAVRPEGSVSTLKIQRTERGDSAVYLCASSLLLLAGGSGANVLTFGAGSRLTVL.

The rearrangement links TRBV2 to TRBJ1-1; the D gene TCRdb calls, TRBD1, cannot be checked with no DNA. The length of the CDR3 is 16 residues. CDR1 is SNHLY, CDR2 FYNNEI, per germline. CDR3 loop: CASSGPAAGVNTEAFF.

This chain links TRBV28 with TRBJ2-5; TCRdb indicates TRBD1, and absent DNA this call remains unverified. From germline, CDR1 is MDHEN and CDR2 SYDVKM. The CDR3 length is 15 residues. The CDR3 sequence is CASSFRRGGGETQYF.

The CDR3 reads CASSLYGSPNQPQHF. The rearrangement links TRBV12-3 or TRBV12-4 to TRBJ1-5. The CDR3 spans 15 residues.

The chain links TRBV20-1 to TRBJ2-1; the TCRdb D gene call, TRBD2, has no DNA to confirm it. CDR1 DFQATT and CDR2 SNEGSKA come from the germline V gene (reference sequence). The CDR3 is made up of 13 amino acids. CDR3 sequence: CSAGESSVNEQFF.

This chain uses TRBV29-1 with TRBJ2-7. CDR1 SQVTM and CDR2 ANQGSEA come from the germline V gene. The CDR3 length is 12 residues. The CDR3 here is CSVEDRPYEQYF.

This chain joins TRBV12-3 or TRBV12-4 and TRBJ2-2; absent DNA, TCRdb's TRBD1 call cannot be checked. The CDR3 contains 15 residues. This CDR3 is CASSLAQGWTGELFF.

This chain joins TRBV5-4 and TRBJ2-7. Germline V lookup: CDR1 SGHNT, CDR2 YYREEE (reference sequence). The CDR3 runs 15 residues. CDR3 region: CASSSGLQHSYEQYF.

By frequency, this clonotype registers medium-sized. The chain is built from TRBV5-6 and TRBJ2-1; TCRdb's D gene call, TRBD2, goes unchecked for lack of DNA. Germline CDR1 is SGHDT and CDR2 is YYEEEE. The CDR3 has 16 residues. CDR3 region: CASSSTLAGGHNEQFF.

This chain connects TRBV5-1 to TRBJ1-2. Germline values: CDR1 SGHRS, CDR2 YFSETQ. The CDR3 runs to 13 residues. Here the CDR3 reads CASSAFSGYGYTF.

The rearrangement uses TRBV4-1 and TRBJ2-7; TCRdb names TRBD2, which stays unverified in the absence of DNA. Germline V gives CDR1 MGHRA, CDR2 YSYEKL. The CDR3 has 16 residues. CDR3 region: CASSEGLAGRSYEQYF.

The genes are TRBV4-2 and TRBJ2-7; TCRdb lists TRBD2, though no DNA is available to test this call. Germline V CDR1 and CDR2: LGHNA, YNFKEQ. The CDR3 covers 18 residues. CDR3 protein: CASSQSGGGTTNPYEQYF.

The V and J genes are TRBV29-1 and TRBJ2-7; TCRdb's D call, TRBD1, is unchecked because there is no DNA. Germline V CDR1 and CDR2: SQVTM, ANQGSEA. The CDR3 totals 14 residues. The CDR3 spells CSVTAGVLTYEQYF.

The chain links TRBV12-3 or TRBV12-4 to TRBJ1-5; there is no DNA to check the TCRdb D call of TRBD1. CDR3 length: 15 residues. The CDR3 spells CASRRQGLSNQPQHF.

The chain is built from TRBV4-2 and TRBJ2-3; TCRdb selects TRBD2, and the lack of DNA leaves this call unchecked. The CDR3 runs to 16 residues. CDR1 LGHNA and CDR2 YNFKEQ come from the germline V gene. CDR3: CASSQVFGGGTDTQYF.

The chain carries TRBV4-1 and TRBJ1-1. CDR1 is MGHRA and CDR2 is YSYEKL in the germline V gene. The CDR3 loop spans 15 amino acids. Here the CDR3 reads CASSQDWPVGTEAFF.

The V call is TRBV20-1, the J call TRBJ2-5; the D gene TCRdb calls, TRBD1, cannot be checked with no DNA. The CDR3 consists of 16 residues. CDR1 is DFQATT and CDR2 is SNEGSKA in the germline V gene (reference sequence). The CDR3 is CSARVSGLRLQETQYF.

CDR3 sequence reads: CSARVPGGLSYEQYF. The V call is TRBV20-1, the J call TRBJ2-7; lacking DNA, the TRBD1 call made by TCRdb goes unchecked. There are 15 residues in the CDR3. In germline, CDR1 is DFQATT, CDR2 SNEGSKA (reference sequence).